This paragraph covers one T cell receptor (beta chain) sequence. This clonotype was detected a few times. No cognate antigen has been identified for it. Per-nucleotide qualities are absent, and no much larger clonotype sits a single base away. This entry is derived from a study of blood T cells in healthy people across ages (dated by TCRdb to the mid-2010s). Background for the entire study: In model experiments, template switching captured roughly one uniquely barcoded TCR beta cDNA molecule for every two T cells. Two additional independent replicas of 1 million unique cDNA reads from the same blood draw were analyzed for two donors (one aged 18 to 29 and one aged 80 or older). To avoid experimental bias, donors of different ages were distributed randomly across sequencing lanes. The study measured age-related changes in TCR beta repertoire diversity using deep sequencing normalized with unique cDNA molecular identifiers. Donors were grouped into four age groups: young (average approximately 15 years), middle-aged (39), aged (around 62) and long-lived (approximately 81).

A distance of 10 bases separates the germline ends of V and J, which lose 2 bases and 0 bases respectively. The CDR3 measures 16 amino acids from cysteine to phenylalanine. Only CDR3 DNA is held: 48 bases, read in frame from base 1. Per the germline V gene, MNHEY is the CDR1 and SVGAGI is the CDR2. The study at large found these results: Since profiling was done on bulk unsorted PBMCs, naive and antigen-experienced compartments could not be conclusively compared. A strong correlation was found between observed TCR beta diversity and the percentage of naive T cells measured by flow cytometry. Compared with the aged group, the long-lived group had more naive CD4+ T cells, fewer expanded clones and increased TCR diversity, suggesting age selection. Estimates of total diversity from one million sequenced T cells were regarded as lower bounds and underestimates. The CMV infection status of donors was not known, potentially confounding age-related changes in expanded clonotypes. As age increased, observed TCR beta diversity per million T cells dropped in a roughly linear way, and a significant reduction was already evident by age 40.

The library was produced with 5' RACE. The instrument given in TCRdb is Illumina HiSeq 2500. A second roughly 6 to 12 cycle PCR used a sample-barcoded 5' primer and a J-beta primer mix. Each TCR beta cDNA molecule received a unique molecular identifier from a template-switch 5' adaptor carrying 12 random nucleotides. Each sample yielded at least 2.5 million CDR3-containing paired-end reads. The Mint cDNA synthesis kit, primed by a TRBC-specific oligonucleotide, was used to synthesize first-strand cDNA from all RNA. After uracil-DNA glycosylase treatment, a first 18-cycle PCR used universal primers M1SS and BC2_uni_R on all cDNA. In the source study's methods: For normalization, 1 million high-quality reads, each with a distinct molecular identifier, were randomly selected from each sample. Instead of being binned into consensus sequences, reads that shared molecular identifiers were thrown out. MiTCR, run with a Q25 quality threshold and the strictest error-elimination algorithm, handled CDR3 identification, clonotype clustering and error correction. Lower-bound total TCR beta diversity was estimated with a nonparametric unseen species model using Euler transformation. TCRdb reanalyzed the raw reads on its own, using fastp at Q25 for trimming and MiXCR for clone calling, and kept in-frame beta chains. Rows with a matching CDR3 protein are joined into one entry that keeps the most common DNA and genes. The V and J calls and clone size come from TCRdb's table, not from the authors' own analysis. This sample lists some 1.6 million distinct CDR3 sequences; roughly a third were detected once. Of the sample, approximately 10% falls within the top ten clones.

Donors were under 40 systemically healthy Caucasian individuals from Russia aged roughly 6 to 90 years. Around 9.7 milliliters of peripheral blood were collected from each donor into EDTA-treated Vacutainer tubes. Ficoll-Paque density-gradient centrifugation was used to isolate PBMCs, with at least 7 million per sample. Trizol reagent was used to extract total RNA from the PBMCs, yielding at least 6 micrograms per sample. For every donor, flow cytometry on a PBMC aliquot measured the percentage of naive CD45RAhigh/CD27high T cells. Sequencing was done on a sample of blood. This TCR came from a woman aged 25 to 45 in good health. The chain joins TRBV6-5 to TRBJ1-4; possibly the D gene is TRBD1, per 5 matching bases. The CDR3 protein: CASSYDGDPTNEKLFF. The sequenced DNA is TGTGCCAGCAGTTACGACGGGGACCCAACTAATGAAAAACTGTTTTTT.